This TCR beta chain was recorded in a study of blood T cell repertoires in COVID-19 (dated by TCRdb to 2018 to 2020). About the investigation overall: The collaborator samples originated in the United States, Italy and Spain and spanned the acute and convalescent phases of COVID-19. The material from the prospective study consisted of cDNA or gDNA derived from T cells, B-cell-depleted T cells, or PBMCs. The dataset comprised deeply sampled blood TCRbeta repertoires from subjects exposed to, actively infected with, or recovered from COVID-19. The repertoires were made available in a free public database intended to serve as a resource for research on the immune response to SARS-CoV-2. The samples were drawn from the first 160 participants of the ongoing ImmuneRACE study and from 1,254 subjects provided by 6 global collaborators. Nearly every sample came with metadata listing a de-identified subject ID, COVID-19 status, age in years and sex. HLA class I and class II types, where available, came from metadata supplied by the sample provider rather than from assay-based typing.

About this clone: Its antigen is unknown. No much larger clone is present one base from it, and per-base qualities are unavailable.

At one collaborating source in Seattle, patients were enrolled during active infection and were followed longitudinally through the course of disease. Each collaborating institution followed its own protocols to collect whole blood in K2EDTA tubes. Collaborator samples were shipped for TCRbeta analysis as frozen whole blood, isolated PBMCs, or DNA extracted from either sample type. Based on the germline V gene, the CDR1 and CDR2 sequences are MNHEY and SVGEGT. V gives up 5 bases and J gives up 7 bases, and the segment between their germline ends measures 14 bases. Measured from the cysteine to the phenylalanine, the CDR3 is 13 residues long. Only the CDR3 DNA stays, 39 bases, in frame from base 1. The research as a whole found: The quantity of clinical and demographic metadata differed by source and by participant and was supplied without curation.

TCRbeta CDR3 regions were amplified from genomic DNA using the immunoSEQ Assay, a bias-controlled multiplex PCR. As for the original processing: Within the assay, amplification of reference gene primers was used to estimate how many nucleated cells each sample contained. To quantify the absolute abundance of each unique TCRbeta CDR3 rearrangement, sequence reads were collapsed and filtered. For each sample, productive Simpson clonality was calculated by taking the square root of Simpson's diversity index across productive rearrangements. TCRdb obtained this table from immuneACCESS and retained in-frame rearrangements with V and J assigned. These tables miss some clones; where compared with another copy, unresolved V genes account for less than half of the shortfall, and the remainder is unexplained. That table supplies the V and J calls and clone size; D and trimming were determined from the DNA. A total of some 260,000 clones appear in this sample, approximately 90% of them only once. The top ten hold approximately 6% of the sample.

What was sequenced was peripheral blood. The receptor comes from a woman in her twenties or thirties with COVID-19, enrolled during active disease. The rearrangement joined TRBV6-2 or TRBV6-3 to TRBJ1-1, with no reliable assignment of the D segment. In nucleotide form, the sequence is TGTGCCAGCAGTAACGCGGGTGTCGGTGAAGCTTTCTTT. It encodes CASSNAGVGEAFF.